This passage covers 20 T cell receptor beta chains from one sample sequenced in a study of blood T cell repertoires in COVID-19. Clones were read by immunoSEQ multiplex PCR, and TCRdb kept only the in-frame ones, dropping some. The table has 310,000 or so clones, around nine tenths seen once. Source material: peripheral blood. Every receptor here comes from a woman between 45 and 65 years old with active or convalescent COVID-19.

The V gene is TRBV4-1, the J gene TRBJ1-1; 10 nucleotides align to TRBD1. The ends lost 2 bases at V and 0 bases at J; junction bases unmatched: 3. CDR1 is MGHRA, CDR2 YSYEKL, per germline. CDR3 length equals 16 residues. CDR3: CASSQRQGAVNTEAFF. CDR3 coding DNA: TGCGCCAGCAGCCAACGACAGGGGGCGGTGAACACTGAAGCTTTCTTT.

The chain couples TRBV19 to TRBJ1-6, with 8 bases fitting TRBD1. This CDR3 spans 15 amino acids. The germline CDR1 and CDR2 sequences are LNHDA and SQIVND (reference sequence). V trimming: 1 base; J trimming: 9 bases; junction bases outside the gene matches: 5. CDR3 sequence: CASSIVAGGGSPLHF. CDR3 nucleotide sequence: TGTGCCAGTAGTATAGTGGCAGGGGGCGGTTCACCCCTCCACTTT. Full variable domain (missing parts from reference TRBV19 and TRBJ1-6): DGGITQSPKYLFRKEGQNVTLSCEQNLNHDAMYWYRQDPGQGLRLIYYSQIVNDFQKGDIAEGYSVSREKKESFPLTVTSAQKNPTAFYLCASSIVAGGGSPLHFGNGTRLTVT.

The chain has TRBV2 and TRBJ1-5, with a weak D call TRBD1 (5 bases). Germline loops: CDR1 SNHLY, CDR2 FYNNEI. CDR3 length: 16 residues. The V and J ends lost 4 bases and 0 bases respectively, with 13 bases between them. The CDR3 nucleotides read TGTGCCAGCAGTGTATTACAGGTCTATAGCAATCAGCCCCAGCATTTT. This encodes CASSVLQVYSNQPQHF. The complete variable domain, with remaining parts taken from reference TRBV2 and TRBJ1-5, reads EPEVTQTPSHQVTQMGQEVILRCVPISNHLYFYWYRQILGQKVEFLVSFYNNEISEKSEIFDDQFSVERPDGSNFTLKIRSTKLEDSAMYFCASSVLQVYSNQPQHFGDGTRLSIL.

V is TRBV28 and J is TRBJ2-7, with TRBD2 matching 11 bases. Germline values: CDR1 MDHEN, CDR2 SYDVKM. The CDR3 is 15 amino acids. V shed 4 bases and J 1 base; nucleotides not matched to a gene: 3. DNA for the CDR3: TGTGCCAGCAGTTGGTCTAGCGGGGGGTCCTACGAGCAGTACTTC. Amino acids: CASSWSSGGSYEQYF.

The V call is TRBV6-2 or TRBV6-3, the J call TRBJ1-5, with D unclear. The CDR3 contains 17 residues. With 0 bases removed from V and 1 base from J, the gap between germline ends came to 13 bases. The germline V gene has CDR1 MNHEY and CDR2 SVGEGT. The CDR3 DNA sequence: TGTGCCAGCAGTTACTCGACTGGCGGGTTGAGCAATCAGCCCCAGCATTTT. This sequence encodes CASSYSTGGLSNQPQHF.

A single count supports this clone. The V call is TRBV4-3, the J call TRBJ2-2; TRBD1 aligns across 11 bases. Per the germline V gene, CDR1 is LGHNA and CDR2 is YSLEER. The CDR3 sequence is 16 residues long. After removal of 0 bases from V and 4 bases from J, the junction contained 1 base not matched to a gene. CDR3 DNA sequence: TGCGCCAGCAGCCAAGAGGACAGGGGGCTCACCGGGGAGCTGTTTTTT. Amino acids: CASSQEDRGLTGELFF.

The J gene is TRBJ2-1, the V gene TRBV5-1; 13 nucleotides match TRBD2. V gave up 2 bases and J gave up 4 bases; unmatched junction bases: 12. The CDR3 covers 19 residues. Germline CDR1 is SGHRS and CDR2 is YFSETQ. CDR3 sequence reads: CASSLGLAGEWGKYNEQFF. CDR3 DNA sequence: TGCGCCAGCAGCTTAGGACTAGCGGGAGAATGGGGAAAATACAATGAGCAGTTCTTC.

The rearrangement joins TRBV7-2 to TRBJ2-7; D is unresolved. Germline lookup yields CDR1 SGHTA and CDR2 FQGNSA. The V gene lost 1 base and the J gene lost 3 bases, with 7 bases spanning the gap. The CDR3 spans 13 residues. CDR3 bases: TGTGCCAGCAGCTTAGGTAGAATCTACGAGCAGTACTTC. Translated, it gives CASSLGRIYEQYF.

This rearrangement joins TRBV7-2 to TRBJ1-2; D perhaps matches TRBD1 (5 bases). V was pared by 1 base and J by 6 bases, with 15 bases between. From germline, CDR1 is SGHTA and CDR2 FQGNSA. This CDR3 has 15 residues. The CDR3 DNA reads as TGTGCCAGCAGCTTAGTCCCAGGGTCGGTCGATGGCTACACCTTC. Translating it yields CASSLVPGSVDGYTF.

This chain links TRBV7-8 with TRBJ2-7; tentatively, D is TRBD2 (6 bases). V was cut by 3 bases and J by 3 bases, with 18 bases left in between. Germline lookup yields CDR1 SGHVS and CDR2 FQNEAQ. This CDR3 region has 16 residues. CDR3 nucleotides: TGTGCCAGCAGCTTTGGGTGGGAGGACTCCCTCTACGAGCAGTACTTC. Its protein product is CASSFGWEDSLYEQYF.

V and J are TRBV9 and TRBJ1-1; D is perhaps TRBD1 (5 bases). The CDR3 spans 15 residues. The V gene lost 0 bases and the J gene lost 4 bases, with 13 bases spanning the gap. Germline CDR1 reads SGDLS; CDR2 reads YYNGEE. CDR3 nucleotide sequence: TGTGCCAGCAGCGTAGTAGGCAGGGAGGGCACTGAAGCTTTCTTT. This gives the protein CASSVVGREGTEAFF. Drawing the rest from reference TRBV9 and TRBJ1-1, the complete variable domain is DSGVTQTPKHLITATGQRVTLRCSPRSGDLSVYWYQQSLDQGLQFLIQYYNGEERAKGNILERFSAQQFPDLHSELNLSSLELGDSALYFCASSVVGREGTEAFFGQGTRLTVV.

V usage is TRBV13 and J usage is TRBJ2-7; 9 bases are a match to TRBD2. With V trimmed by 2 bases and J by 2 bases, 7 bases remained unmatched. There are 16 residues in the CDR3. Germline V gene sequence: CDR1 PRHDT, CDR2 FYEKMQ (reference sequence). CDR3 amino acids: CASSLTGAGGAYEQYF. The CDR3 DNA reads TGTGCCAGCAGCTTAACGGGAGCGGGGGGAGCCTACGAGCAGTACTTC.

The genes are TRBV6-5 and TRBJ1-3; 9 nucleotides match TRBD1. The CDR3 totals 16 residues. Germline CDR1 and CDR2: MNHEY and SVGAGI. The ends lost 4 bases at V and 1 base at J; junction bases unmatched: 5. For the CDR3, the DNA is TGTGCCAGCAGTTCGGACAGGGGAAGATCTGGAAACACCATATATTTT. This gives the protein CASSSDRGRSGNTIYF.

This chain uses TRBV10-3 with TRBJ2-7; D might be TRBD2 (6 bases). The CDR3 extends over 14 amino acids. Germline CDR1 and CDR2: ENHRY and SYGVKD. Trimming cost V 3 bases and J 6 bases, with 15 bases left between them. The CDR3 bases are TGTGCCATCAGTGACAACGGGGGACCGGGCGAGCAGTACTTC. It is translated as CAISDNGGPGEQYF.

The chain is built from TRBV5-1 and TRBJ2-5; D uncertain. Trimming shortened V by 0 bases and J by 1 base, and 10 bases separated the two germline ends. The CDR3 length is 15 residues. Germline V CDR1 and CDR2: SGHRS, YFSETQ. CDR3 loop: CASSLGRLLQETQYF. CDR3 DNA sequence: TGCGCCAGCAGCTTGGGTAGACTCCTCCAAGAGACCCAGTACTTC.

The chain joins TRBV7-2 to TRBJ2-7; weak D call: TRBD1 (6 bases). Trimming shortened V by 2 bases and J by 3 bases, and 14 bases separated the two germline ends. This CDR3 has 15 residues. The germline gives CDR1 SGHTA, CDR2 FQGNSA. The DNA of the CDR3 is TGTGCCAGCAGCTTAATGATAGGACAGAGCTACGAGCAGTACTTC. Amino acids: CASSLMIGQSYEQYF.

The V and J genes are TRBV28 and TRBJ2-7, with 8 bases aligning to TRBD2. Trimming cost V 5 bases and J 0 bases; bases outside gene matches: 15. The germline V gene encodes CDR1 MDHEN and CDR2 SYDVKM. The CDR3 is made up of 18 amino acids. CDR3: CASSPISISSGTSYEQYF. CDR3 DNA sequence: TGTGCCAGCAGTCCTATCTCAATAAGTAGCGGGACCTCCTACGAGCAGTACTTC.

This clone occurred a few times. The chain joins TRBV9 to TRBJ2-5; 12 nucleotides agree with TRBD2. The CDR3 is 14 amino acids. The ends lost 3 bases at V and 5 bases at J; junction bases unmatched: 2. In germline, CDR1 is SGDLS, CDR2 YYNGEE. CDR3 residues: CASSGLAGDETQYF. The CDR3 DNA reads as TGTGCCAGCAGCGGACTAGCGGGAGACGAGACCCAGTACTTC.

The CDR3 region is CASSYRGTSAFNEQFF. In DNA form, the CDR3 reads TGTGCCAGCAGTTACCGGGGGACTAGCGCGTTCAATGAGCAGTTCTTC. This sequence joins TRBV6-5 and TRBJ2-1; 10 nucleotides align to TRBD2. The CDR3 loop spans 16 amino acids. The germline V gene encodes CDR1 MNHEY and CDR2 SVGAGI. Trimming at V came to 2 bases and at J to 6 bases, leaving 7 bases not matched to a gene.

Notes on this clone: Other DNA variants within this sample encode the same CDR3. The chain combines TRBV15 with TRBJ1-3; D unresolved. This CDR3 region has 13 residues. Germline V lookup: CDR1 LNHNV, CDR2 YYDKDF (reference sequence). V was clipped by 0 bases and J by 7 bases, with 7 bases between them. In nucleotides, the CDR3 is TGTGCCACCAGCAGAGATCGAGAGAACACCATATATTTT. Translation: CATSRDRENTIYF.